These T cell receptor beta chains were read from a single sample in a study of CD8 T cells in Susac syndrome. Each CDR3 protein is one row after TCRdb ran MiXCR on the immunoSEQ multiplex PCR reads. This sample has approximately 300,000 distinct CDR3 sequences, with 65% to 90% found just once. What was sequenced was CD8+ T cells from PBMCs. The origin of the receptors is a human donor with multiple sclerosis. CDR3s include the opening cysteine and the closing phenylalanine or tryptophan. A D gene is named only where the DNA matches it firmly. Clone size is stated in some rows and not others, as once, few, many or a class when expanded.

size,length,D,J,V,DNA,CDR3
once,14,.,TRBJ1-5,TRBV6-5,.,CASKTEGGISPSIF
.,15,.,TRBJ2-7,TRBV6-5,TGTGCCAGCAGTTACTCGAGGGGGGAGACCTACGAGCAGTACTTC,CASSYSRGETYEQYF
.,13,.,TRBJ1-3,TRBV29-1,TGCAGCTTCGCCGTGGGCTCTGGAAACACCATATATTTT,CSFAVGSGNTIYF
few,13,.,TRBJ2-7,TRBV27,TGTGCCAGCAGTTTTTCCCCCGCCTACGAGCAGTACTTC,CASSFSPAYEQYF
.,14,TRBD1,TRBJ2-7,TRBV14,TGTGCCAGCAGCCAAGCGGACAGGGGAAGCGAGCAGTACTTC,CASSQADRGSEQYF
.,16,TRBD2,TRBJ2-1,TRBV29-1,TGCAGCGTTGTAGAGGCGGGAGTTATACCCTACAATGAGCAGTTCTTC,CSVVEAGVIPYNEQFF
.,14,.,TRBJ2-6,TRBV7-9,TGTGCCAGAGCTCGCATATCTGGGGCCAACGTCCTGACTTTC,CARARISGANVLTF
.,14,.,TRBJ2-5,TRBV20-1,TGCAGTGCGTCCAAGGGGGAGTTGGGATCGGCCCAGTACTTC,CSASKGELGSAQYF
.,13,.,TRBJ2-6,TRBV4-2,TGTGCCAGCAGCGGGTCTGGGGCCAACGTCCTGACTTTC,CASSGSGANVLTF
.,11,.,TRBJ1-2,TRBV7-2,TGTGCGAGGGGGAACAACTATGGCTACACCTTC,CARGNNYGYTF
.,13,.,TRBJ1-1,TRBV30,TGTGCCTGGAGTGTAGCGCTGAACACTGAAGCTTTCTTT,CAWSVALNTEAFF
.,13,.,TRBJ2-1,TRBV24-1,TGTGCCACCAGTGATTTTCCGGGGAATGAGCAGTTCTTC,CATSDFPGNEQFF
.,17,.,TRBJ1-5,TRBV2,TGTGCCAGCAGTGAATACCGCAGGGGTAATAGCAATCAGCCCCAGCATTTT,CASSEYRRGNSNQPQHF
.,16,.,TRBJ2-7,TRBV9,TGTGCCAGCAGCGTAGGTCAGAATCTCAATTCCTACGAGCAGTACTTC,CASSVGQNLNSYEQYF
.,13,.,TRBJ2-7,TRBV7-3,TGTGCCAGCAGCCCTACGATGGTTGAACAGCAGTACTTC,CASSPTMVEQQYF
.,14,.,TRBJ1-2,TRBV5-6,TGTGCCAGCAGCCCCCCGAACAGCTTGTATGGCTACACCTTC,CASSPPNSLYGYTF
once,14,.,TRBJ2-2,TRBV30,TGTGCCTGGAGCGGGACAATCAACACCGGGGAGCTGTTTTTT,CAWSGTINTGELFF
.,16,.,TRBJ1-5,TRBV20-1,TGCAGTGCTAGTGATGGGACCAGGGCGGGTTCGCAGCCCCAGCATTTT,CSASDGTRAGSQPQHF
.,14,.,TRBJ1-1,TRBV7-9,TGTGCCAGCAGTTTTAATGGGGGAAGGACTGAAGCTTTCTTT,CASSFNGGRTEAFF
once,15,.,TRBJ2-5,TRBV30,TGTGCCTGGGACCGCCTGGGGCAGTTACAAGAGACCCAGTACTTC,CAWDRLGQLQETQYF
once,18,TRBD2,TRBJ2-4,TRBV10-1,TGCGCCAGGAGATCGGGACTAGCGGCCCCCTCCCGCCAGAGGGATCAGTACTTC,CARRSGLAAPSRQRDQYF
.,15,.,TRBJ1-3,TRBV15,TGTGCCACCAGCAGATACAGGGTAGCTGGAAACACCATATATTTT,CATSRYRVAGNTIYF
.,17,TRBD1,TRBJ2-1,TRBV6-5,TGTGCCAGCAGTTATAGGGGGACAGGGAACCTTTACAATGAGCAGTTCTTC,CASSYRGTGNLYNEQFF
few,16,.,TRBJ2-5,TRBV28,TGTGCCAGCAGTTCCTATCGGGCAGGGGACCAAGAGACCCAGTACTTC,CASSSYRAGDQETQYF
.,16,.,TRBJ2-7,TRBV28,TGTGCCAGCAGGTCCCGATTTAGCATGATGTCCTACGAGCAGTACTTC,CASRSRFSMMSYEQYF
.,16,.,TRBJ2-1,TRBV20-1,TGCAGTGCTAGGGAAAAGCAGCCCAGCTCCTACAATGAGCAGTTCTTC,CSAREKQPSSYNEQFF
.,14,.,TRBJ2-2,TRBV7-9,TGTGCCAGCAGCTTAGGAGCGGTAACCGGGGAGCTGTTTTTT,CASSLGAVTGELFF
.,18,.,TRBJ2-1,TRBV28,TGTGCCAGCAGTTTATTACCCCAATGGGGCGGGCGGGACAATGAGCAGTTCTTC,CASSLLPQWGGRDNEQFF
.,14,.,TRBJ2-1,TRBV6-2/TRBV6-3,TGTGCCAGTGGGTGGGGGAAAGGTTACAATGAGCAGTTCTTC,CASGWGKGYNEQFF
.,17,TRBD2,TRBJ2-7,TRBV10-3,TGTGCCATCAGTGAGAACTTGGCTAGCGGGAGTTCCTACGAGCAGTACTTC,CAISENLASGSSYEQYF
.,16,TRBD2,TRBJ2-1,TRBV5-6,TGTGCCAGCAGCTTTACCGGGACTAGCCGCTACAATGAGCAGTTCTTC,CASSFTGTSRYNEQFF
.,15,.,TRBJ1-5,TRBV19,TGTGCCAGTAGTCCTCCAGGGGCAAGTCATCAGCCCCAGCATTTT,CASSPPGASHQPQHF
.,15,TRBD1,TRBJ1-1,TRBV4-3,TGCGCCAGCAGCCAAGGACCCAGGGGGACAGCAAAAGCTTTCTTT,CASSQGPRGTAKAFF
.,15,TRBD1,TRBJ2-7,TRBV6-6,TGTGCCAGCAGTTACACCGGGACAGGGGCCTACGAGCAGTACTTC,CASSYTGTGAYEQYF
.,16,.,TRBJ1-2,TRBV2,TGTGCCAGCAGTGAACCCAGGGCTGGGGGTAACTATGGCTACACCTTC,CASSEPRAGGNYGYTF
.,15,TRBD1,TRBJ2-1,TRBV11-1,TGTGCCAGCAGCTTAGGGACAGGGGTACCAAATGAGCAGTTCTTC,CASSLGTGVPNEQFF
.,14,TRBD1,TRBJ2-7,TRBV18,TGTGCCAGCTCAACCGACAGGGTCTCCTACGAGCAGTACTTC,CASSTDRVSYEQYF
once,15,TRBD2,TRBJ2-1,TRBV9,TGTGCCAGCAGCCCATTCCGGGCTAGCGGGGATGAGCAGTTCTTC,CASSPFRASGDEQFF
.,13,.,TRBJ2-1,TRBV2,TGTGCCAGCGGCTGGTCTTACTACAATGAGCAGTTCTTC,CASGWSYYNEQFF
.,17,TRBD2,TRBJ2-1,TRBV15,TGTGCCACCAGCAGGTCTAGTGTGGGCGGGAGACGGGATGGGCAGTTCTTC,CATSRSSVGGRRDGQFF
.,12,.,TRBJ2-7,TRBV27,TGTGCCAGCAGCGACGGACAGTACGAGCAGTACTTC,CASSDGQYEQYF
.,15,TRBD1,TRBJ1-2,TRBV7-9,TGTGCCAGCAGCTTAGTGGCGGACAGGGCCTATGGCTACACCTTC,CASSLVADRAYGYTF
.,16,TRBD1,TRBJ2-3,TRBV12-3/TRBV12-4,TGTGCCAGCAGTCCGAGCCGGGACAGGGGGCTGGATACGCAGTATTTT,CASSPSRDRGLDTQYF
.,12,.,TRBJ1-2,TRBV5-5,TGTGCCAGCAGCTCGCCGTTCTATGGCTACACCTTC,CASSSPFYGYTF
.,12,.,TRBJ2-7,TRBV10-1,TGCGCCAGCAGTGAGGGAGGGCACGAGCAGTACTTC,CASSEGGHEQYF
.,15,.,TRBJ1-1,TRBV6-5,TGTGCCAGCAGCACTCCTGGGGGTGGAAACGCTGAAGCTTTCTTT,CASSTPGGGNAEAFF
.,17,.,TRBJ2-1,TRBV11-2,TGTGCCAGCAGCTTAGTGAGCGGCTCGGGGTTAACTCGTAACCAGTTCTTC,CASSLVSGSGLTRNQFF
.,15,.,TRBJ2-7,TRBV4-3,TGCGCCAGCAGCGGCGGGGCAGGGTCGTCCTACGAGCAGTACTTC,CASSGGAGSSYEQYF
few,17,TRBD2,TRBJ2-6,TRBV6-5,TGTGCCAGCAGTTTACCCCTAGCGGTCTCTGGGGCCAACGTCCTGACTTTC,CASSLPLAVSGANVLTF
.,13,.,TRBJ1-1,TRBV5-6,TGTGCCAGCTCCTCTATCATGAACACTGAAGCTTTCTTT,CASSSIMNTEAFF
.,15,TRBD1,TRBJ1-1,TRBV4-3,TGCGCCAGCAGCCAAGAAAGGGGGCTTAAGACTGAAGCTTTCTTT,CASSQERGLKTEAFF
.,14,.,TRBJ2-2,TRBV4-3,TGCGCCAGCAGCCAAGATGAGGTTCCCGGGGAGCTGTTTTTT,CASSQDEVPGELFF
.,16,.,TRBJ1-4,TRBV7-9,TGTGCCAGCAGCTCCAGGGTGACGGAAACTAATGAAAAACTGTTTTTT,CASSSRVTETNEKLFF
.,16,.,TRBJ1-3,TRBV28,TGTGCCAGCAGTTCGGCGGGGGCGCTCTCTGGAAACACCATATATTTT,CASSSAGALSGNTIYF
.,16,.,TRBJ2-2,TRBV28,TGTGCCAGCGGGGAAATGGGGAACCCGAGTACCGGGGAGCTGTTTTTT,CASGEMGNPSTGELFF